This T cell receptor (beta chain) was captured by sequencing in a study of Ad26.COV2.S vaccination and SARS-CoV-2 variants. For the study at large: A participant enrolled in the COV1001 Ad26.COV2.S trial arm provided the sample. The vaccine Ad26.COV2.S was put into the muscle once, or twice with 56 days between.

Sequenced by immunoSEQ multiplex PCR; TCRdb stores in-frame clones only, minus some. Altogether some 340,000 clones are present, about 86% being singletons, with the ten largest covering more than 1.5%. Treatment specified: roughly 19 received Ad26.COV2.S at low or high dose, single or two shots; roughly five received placebo; per-sample allocation not given. The investigators took samples on day 63 after the first vaccine or placebo injection. This clone was counted a single time. The CDR3 runs 15 residues. The V and J ends lost 7 bases and 1 base respectively, with 13 bases between them. Germline V gives CDR1 SGHVS, CDR2 FQNEAQ.

This rearrangement joins TRBV7-8 to TRBJ2-2; D not certain. The sample in question was peripheral blood, obtained in a trial of Ad26.COV2.S vaccine versus placebo. This clonotype was obtained from a person between 18 and 65 years old who received the Ad26.COV2.S COVID-19 vaccine or a placebo. CDR3 residues: CASTPSTGNTGELFF. In DNA form, the CDR3 reads TGTGCCAGCACCCCCTCGACCGGGAACACCGGGGAGCTGTTTTTT.